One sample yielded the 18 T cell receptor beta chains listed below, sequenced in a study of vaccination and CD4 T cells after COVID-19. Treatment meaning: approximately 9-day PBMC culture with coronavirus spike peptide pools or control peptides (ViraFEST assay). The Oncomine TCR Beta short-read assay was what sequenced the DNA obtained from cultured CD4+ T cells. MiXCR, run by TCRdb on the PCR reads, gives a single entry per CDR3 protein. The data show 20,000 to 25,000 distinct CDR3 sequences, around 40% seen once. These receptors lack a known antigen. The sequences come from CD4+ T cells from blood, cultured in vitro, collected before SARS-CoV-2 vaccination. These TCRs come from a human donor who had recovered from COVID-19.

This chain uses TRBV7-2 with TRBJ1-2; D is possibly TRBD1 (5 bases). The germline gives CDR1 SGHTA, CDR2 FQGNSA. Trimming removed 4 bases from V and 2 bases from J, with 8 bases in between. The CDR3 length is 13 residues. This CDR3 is CASSSRGNYGYTF. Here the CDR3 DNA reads TGTGCCAGCAGCTCGAGGGGCAACTATGGCTACACCTTC. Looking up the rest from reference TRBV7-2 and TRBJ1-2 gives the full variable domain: GAGVSQSPSNKVTEKGKDVELRCDPISGHTALYWYRQSLGQGLEFLIYFQGNSAPDKSGLPSDRFSAERTGGSVSTLTIQRTQQEDSAVYLCASSSRGNYGYTFGSGTRLTVV.

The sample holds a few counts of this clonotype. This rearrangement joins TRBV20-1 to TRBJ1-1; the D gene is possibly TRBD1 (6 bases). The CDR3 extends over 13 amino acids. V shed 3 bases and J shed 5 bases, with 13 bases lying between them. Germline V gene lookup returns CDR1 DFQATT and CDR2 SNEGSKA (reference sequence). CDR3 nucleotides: TGCAGTGCTAGTCCAGGGGATCGGACTGAAGCTTTCTTT. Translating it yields CSASPGDRTEAFF.

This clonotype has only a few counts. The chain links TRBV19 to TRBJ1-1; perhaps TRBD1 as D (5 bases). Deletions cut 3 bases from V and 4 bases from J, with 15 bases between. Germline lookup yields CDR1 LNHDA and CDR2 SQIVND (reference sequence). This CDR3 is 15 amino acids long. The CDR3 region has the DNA TGTGCCAGTAGTATTCGGGGGTTGTTGGCCACTGAAGCTTTCTTT. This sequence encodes CASSIRGLLATEAFF.

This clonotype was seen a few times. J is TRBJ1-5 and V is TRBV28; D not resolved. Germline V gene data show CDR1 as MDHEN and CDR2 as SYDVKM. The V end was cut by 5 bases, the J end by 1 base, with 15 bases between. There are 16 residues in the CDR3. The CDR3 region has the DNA TGTGCCAGCAGTCCCCCCCCAGATTCGAGCAATCAGCCCCAGCATTTT. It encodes CASSPPPDSSNQPQHF.

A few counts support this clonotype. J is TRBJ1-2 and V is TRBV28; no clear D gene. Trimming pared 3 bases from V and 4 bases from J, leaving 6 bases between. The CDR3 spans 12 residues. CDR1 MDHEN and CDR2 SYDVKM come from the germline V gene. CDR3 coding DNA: TGTGCCAGCAGTTTTCTAACCTATGGCTACACCTTC. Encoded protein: CASSFLTYGYTF.

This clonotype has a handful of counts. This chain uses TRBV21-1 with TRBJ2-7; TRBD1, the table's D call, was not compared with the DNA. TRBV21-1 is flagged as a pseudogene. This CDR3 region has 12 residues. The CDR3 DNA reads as TGTGCCGGGGGCCAGGGAGTTTACGAGCAGTACTTC. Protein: CAGGQGVYEQYF.

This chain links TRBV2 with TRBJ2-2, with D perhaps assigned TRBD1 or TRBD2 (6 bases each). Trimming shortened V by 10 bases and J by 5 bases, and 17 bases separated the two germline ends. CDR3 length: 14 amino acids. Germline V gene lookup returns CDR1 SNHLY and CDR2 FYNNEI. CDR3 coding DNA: TGTGCCAAAACAGGGCCCGCGGGGACCGGGGAGCTGTTTTTT. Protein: CAKTGPAGTGELFF.

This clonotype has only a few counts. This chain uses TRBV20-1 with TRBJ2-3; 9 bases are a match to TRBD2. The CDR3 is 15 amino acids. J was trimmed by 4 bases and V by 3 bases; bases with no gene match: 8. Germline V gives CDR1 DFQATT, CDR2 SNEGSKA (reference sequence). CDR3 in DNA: TGCAGTGCTAGTAATCCTAGCGGGGTACCAGATACGCAGTATTTT. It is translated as CSASNPSGVPDTQYF.

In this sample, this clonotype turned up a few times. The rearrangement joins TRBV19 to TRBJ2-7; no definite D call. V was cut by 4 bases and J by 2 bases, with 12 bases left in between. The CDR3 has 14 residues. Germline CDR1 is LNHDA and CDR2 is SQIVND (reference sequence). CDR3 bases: TGTGCCAGTAGTAGTGTTCTAGGTCCCTACGAGCAGTACTTC. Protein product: CASSSVLGPYEQYF.

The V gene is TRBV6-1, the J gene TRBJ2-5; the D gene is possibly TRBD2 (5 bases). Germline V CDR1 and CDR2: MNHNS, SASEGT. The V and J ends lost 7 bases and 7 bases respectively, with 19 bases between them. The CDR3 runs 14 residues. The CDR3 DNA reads TGTGCCAGCAACTCTCGCGGGCGGCCAGGGACCCAGTACTTC. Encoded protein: CASNSRGRPGTQYF.

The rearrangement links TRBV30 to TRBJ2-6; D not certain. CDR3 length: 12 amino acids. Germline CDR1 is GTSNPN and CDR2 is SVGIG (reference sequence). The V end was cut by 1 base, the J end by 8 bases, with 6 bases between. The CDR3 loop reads CAWSEGSNVLTF. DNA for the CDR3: TGTGCCTGGAGTGAAGGATCCAACGTCCTGACTTTC.

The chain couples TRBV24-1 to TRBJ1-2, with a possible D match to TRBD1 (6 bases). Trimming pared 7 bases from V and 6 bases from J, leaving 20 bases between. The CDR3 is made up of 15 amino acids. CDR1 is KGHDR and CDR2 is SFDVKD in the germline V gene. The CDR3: CATRELAGGENGYTF. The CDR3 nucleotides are TGTGCCACCAGGGAACTGGCGGGGGGCGAGAATGGCTACACCTTC.

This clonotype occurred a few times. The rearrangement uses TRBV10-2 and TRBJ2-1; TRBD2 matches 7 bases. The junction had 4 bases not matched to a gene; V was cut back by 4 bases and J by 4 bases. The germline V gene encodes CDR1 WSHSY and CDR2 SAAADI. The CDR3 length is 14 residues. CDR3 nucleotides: TGCGCCAGCAGTGGCGGACTAGATTACAATGAGCAGTTCTTC. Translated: CASSGGLDYNEQFF.

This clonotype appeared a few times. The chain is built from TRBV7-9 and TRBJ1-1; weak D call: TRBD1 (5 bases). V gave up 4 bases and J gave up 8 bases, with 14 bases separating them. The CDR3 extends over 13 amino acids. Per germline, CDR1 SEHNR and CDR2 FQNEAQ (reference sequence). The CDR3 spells CASSWTWGEEAFF. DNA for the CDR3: TGTGCCAGCAGCTGGACGTGGGGGGAAGAAGCTTTCTTT.

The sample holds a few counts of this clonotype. Here the CDR3 DNA reads TGTGCCAGCAGTTACACCTATGGCTACACCTTC. Translating gives CASSYTYGYTF. The V and J genes are TRBV6-5 and TRBJ1-2; D is uncertain. Looked up from germline, CDR1 is MNHEY and CDR2 is SVGAGI. The ends were cut back, 2 bases at V and 4 bases at J, with 2 bases in the middle. The CDR3 contains 11 residues.

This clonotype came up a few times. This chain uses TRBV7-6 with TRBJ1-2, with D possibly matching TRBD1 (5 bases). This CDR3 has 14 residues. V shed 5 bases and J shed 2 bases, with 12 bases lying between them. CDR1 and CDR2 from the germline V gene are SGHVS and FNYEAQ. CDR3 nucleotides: TGTGCCAGCAGCCGCGGCGGGGCCAACTATGGCTACACCTTC. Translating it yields CASSRGGANYGYTF.

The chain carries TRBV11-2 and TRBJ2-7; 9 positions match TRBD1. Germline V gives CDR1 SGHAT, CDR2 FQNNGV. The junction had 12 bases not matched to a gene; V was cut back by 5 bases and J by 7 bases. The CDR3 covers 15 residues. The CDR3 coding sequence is TGTGCCAGCAGCCCCCGGGACAGGGCTTGGGGAGAGCAGTACTTC. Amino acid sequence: CASSPRDRAWGEQYF.

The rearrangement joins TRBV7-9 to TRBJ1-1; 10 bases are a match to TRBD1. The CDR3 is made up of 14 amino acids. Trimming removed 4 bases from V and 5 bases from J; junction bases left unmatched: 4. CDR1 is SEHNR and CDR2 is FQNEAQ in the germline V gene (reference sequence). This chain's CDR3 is CASSWDRGFTEAFF. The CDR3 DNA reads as TGTGCCAGCAGCTGGGACAGGGGATTTACTGAAGCTTTCTTT. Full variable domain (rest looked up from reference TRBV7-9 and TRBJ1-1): DTGVSQNPRHKITKRGQNVTFRCDPISEHNRLYWYRQTLGQGPEFLTYFQNEAQLEKSRLLSDRFSAERPKGSFSTLEIQRTEQGDSAMYLCASSWDRGFTEAFFGQGTRLTVV.